The clone carrying this TCR beta chain was detected only once. Its antigen remains unidentified. This sample is part of a study of shared clonotypes between healthy human individuals. CD8 cells regarded as naive lacked CD45RO, were positively chosen for CCR7, and omitted terminally differentiated effector memory CD45RA+ cells. CDR3 length: 16 amino acids. Germline-derived CDR1 and CDR2 are SGHVS and FQNEAQ. Losses at the gene ends were 1 base for V and 5 bases for J; bases not matched to a gene: 7. Assay execution took place at the deep level. Method: immunoSEQ multiplex PCR; TCRdb's copy keeps in-frame clones and lacks some. The repertoire holds more than 2 million clones, with just under 95% as singletons. Study-wide points: Among donors, clonotype sharing was expected to be affected by sequencing depth.

The sequenced sample consisted of naive CD8+ T cells from PBMCs. This rearrangement joins TRBV7-8 to TRBJ1-5; the match to TRBD1 covers 8 bases. The TCR comes from a young man in good health. Some clones in this sample may be carry-over from other donors' samples. CDR3: CASSLVFQGAYQPQHF. In DNA, the CDR3 is TGTGCCAGCAGCTTAGTTTTCCAGGGGGCGTATCAGCCCCAGCATTTT.